This is a list of T cell receptor beta chains from one sample in a study of blood T cell repertoires in COVID-19. Libraries were prepared by immunoSEQ multiplex PCR; TCRdb keeps only in-frame clonotypes and omits some of them. The sample contains over 80,000 clones, around 79% of which appear only once. Sequenced input: peripheral blood. The source of these receptors is a woman older than 75 with active or convalescent COVID-19. Each CDR3 is given with its conserved first and last residue. A D gene is named only where the DNA matches it firmly. Expanded clones are given a class, and other clones once, few, many or no size at all.

v_call	clone_size	j_call	d_call	cdr3_nt	cdr3_aa
TRBV19	-	TRBJ1-1	-	TGTGCCAGTAATCGGAACACTGAAGCTTTCTTT	CASNRNTEAFF
TRBV27	few	TRBJ2-5	TRBD2	TGTGCCAGCAGTTACCTGACTAGCGGGAGGGCACGGGAGACCCAGTACTTC	CASSYLTSGRARETQYF
TRBV5-1	-	TRBJ2-5	-	TGCGCCAGCAGCTTTACGGGAACCCAAGAGACCCAGTACTTC	CASSFTGTQETQYF
TRBV7-2	-	TRBJ2-1	-	TGTGCCAGCAGCCCCGGGGGAAGCTCCTACAATGAGCAGTTCTTC	CASSPGGSSYNEQFF
TRBV2	once	TRBJ2-5	TRBD2	TGTGCCAGCAGTGAATGGGGGGAGGGCCGAGAGACCCAGTACTTC	CASSEWGEGRETQYF
TRBV4-2	-	TRBJ2-1	TRBD2	TGTGCCAGCAGCCAAACTTTGGGGCGTAGTGGCGGGAGGGCCCGAAAAGACAATGAGCAGTTCTTC	CASSQTLGRSGGRARKDNEQFF
TRBV5-4	-	TRBJ2-7	-	TGTGCCAGCAGCTCCCCGGGGGGCCCATACGAGCAGTACTTC	CASSSPGGPYEQYF
TRBV5-1	-	TRBJ1-4	TRBD1	TGTGCCAGCAGCAGAGGGACAGGCAACGAAAAACTGTTTTTT	CASSRGTGNEKLFF
TRBV27	once	TRBJ1-6	-	TGTGCCAGCAGTTTTAGGCCTTCTCAGAGGTCTTCACCCCTCCACTTT	CASSFRPSQRSSPLHF
TRBV7-2	-	TRBJ1-2	-	TGTGCCAGCAGCTTATTTTCGCCTCCGGGTTCAGCTAACTATGGCTACACCTTC	CASSLFSPPGSANYGYTF
TRBV15	-	TRBJ2-1	TRBD1	TGTGCCACCAGCGTCGGACAGGGAGCCTACAATGAGCAGTTCTTC	CATSVGQGAYNEQFF
TRBV25-1	-	TRBJ2-2	TRBD2	TGTGCCAGTCAGCGGGAGAGGAACACCGGGGAGCTGTTTTTT	CASQRERNTGELFF
TRBV9	-	TRBJ2-3	-	TGTGCCAGCAGCGTTGGGTCTATAAGCGCGGCCCCGGATACGCAGTATTTT	CASSVGSISAAPDTQYF
TRBV6-5	-	TRBJ1-6	TRBD1	TGTGCCAGCAGGAACAGGGGAGAGAATTCACCCCTCCACTTT	CASRNRGENSPLHF
TRBV18	-	TRBJ2-1	-	TGTGCCAGCTCACCACGGAGGAGCTCCTACAATGAGCAGTTCTTC	CASSPRRSSYNEQFF
TRBV9	-	TRBJ2-3	-	TGTGCCAGCAGCGTAACCCCTGACGGGGGAACAGATACGCAGTATTTT	CASSVTPDGGTDTQYF
TRBV2	-	TRBJ2-2	-	TGTGCCAGCAGTTGGCCCGGGGAGCTGTTTTTT	CASSWPGELFF
TRBV29-1	-	TRBJ1-1	TRBD1	TGCAGCGCCTGGGACAGTGTAGGGAACACTGAAGCTTTCTTT	CSAWDSVGNTEAFF
TRBV6-5	-	TRBJ1-1	TRBD1	TGTGCCAGCAGTTACAGTTTGACAGGGGAAGCTTTCTTT	CASSYSLTGEAFF
TRBV19	-	TRBJ2-1	TRBD2	TGTGCCAGTAGTATTTTCGGGCGGGAGGGCCGGGAGCAGTTCTTC	CASSIFGREGREQFF
TRBV19	-	TRBJ1-3	-	TGTGCCAGTAGTATGGCCCGGGTCTCTGGAAACACCATATATTTT	CASSMARVSGNTIYF
TRBV6-1	-	TRBJ2-1	-	TGTGCCAGCAGTGATGGAGGGGCCTACAATGAGCAGTTCTTC	CASSDGGAYNEQFF
TRBV5-1	-	TRBJ1-1	-	TGCGCCAGCAGCCAGCAGGTACTTATGATGGGGAACACTGAAGCTTTCTTT	CASSQQVLMMGNTEAFF
TRBV11-3	-	TRBJ1-1	TRBD1	TGTGCCAGCAGCGAAGACAGGGGCACTGAAGCTTTCTTT	CASSEDRGTEAFF
TRBV2	-	TRBJ2-3	-	TGTGCCAGCAGTGGGGGGGTGTGGGATCCAGATACGCAGTATTTT	CASSGGVWDPDTQYF
TRBV5-1	-	TRBJ1-1	TRBD1	TGTGCCAGCAGCTTCCAGGGACAGATGAACACTGAAGCTTTCTTT	CASSFQGQMNTEAFF
TRBV19	-	TRBJ1-5	-	TGTGCCAGTAGTATTGGAGGAGAAAGCAATCAGCCCCAGCATTTT	CASSIGGESNQPQHF
TRBV4-2	-	TRBJ2-1	TRBD1	TGTGCCAGCAGCCAAGGGGGGCTCAATGACAGGGTAGCTTACAATGAGCAGTTCTTC	CASSQGGLNDRVAYNEQFF
TRBV4-1	-	TRBJ2-7	TRBD2	TGCGCCAGCAGCCACCGACTAGCGGGAGACGAGCAGTACTTC	CASSHRLAGDEQYF
TRBV6-5	-	TRBJ1-6	TRBD1	TGTGCCAGCAGTCGGGACAGGGGGACTTCACCCCTCCACTTT	CASSRDRGTSPLHF
TRBV5-6	-	TRBJ2-7	TRBD2	TGTGCCAGCAGCCCCCCGGGACCGGGGGGGAACTACGAGCAGTACTTC	CASSPPGPGGNYEQYF
TRBV19	-	TRBJ1-1	TRBD1	TGTGCCAGTAGTGGACCGACAGGGGGCTTCACTGAAGCTTTCTTT	CASSGPTGGFTEAFF
TRBV19	-	TRBJ2-1	TRBD2	TGTGCCAGTAGTAGAGCGGGGAGCTCCTACAATGAGCAGTTCTTC	CASSRAGSSYNEQFF
TRBV7-9	-	TRBJ2-5	-	TGTGCCAGCAGCTTAAGCGGCAAGACCCAGTACTTC	CASSLSGKTQYF
TRBV6-6	-	TRBJ2-7	-	TGTGCCAGCGAGGACAGCAACCACGAGCAGTACTTC	CASEDSNHEQYF
TRBV27	few	TRBJ2-7	TRBD1	TGTGCCAGCAGGCCGGGACAGGGGTATGACGAGCAGTACTTC	CASRPGQGYDEQYF
TRBV7-2	few	TRBJ1-2	TRBD1	TGTGCCAGCAGCCGACAGGGGGCCCTAACCTTC	CASSRQGALTF